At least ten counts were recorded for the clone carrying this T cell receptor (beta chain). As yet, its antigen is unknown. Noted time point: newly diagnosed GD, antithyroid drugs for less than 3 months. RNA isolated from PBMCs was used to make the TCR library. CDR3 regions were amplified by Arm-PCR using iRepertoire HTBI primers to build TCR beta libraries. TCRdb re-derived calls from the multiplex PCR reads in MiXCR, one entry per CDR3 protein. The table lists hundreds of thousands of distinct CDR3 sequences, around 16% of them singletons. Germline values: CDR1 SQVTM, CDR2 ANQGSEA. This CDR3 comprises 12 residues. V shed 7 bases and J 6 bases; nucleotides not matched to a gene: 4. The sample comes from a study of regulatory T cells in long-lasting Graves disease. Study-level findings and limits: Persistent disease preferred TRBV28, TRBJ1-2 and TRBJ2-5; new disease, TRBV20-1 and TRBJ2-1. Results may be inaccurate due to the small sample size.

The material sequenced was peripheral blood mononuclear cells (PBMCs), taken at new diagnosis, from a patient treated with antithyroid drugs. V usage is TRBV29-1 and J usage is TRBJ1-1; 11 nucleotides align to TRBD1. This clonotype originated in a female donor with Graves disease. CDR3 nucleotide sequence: TGCAGCGCGAGGGGACAGGGGGCTGAAGCTTTCTTT. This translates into CSARGQGAEAFF.